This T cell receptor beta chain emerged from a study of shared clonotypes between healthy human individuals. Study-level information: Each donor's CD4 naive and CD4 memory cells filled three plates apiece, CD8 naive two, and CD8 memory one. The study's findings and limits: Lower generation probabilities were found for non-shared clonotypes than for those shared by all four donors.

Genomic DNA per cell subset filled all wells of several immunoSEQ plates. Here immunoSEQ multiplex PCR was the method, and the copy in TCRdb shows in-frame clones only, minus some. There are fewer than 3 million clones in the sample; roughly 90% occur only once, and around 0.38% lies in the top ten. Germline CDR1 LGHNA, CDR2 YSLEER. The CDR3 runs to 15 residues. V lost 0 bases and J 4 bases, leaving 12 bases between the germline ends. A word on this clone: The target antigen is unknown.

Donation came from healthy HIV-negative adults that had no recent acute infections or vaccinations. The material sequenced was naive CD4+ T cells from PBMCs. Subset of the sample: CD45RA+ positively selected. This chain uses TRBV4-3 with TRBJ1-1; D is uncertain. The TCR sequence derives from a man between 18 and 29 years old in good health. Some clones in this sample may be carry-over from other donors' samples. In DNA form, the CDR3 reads TGCGCCAGCAGCCAAGAGGAGGGTATAGGCACTGAAGCTTTCTTT. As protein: CASSQEEGIGTEAFF.